The rows below give T cell receptor beta chains drawn from one sample of a study of T cell responses to AZD1222 COVID-19 vaccine. Repertoires were generated with immunoSEQ multiplex PCR, while TCRdb's copy carries only in-frame clones and drops some. The repertoire holds about 100,000 clones, with approximately 90% as singletons. The sequencing used peripheral blood, collected on day 0 of AZD1222 vaccination. Every receptor here comes from an adult in good health. Each CDR3 is given with its conserved first and last residue. The order of the fields is CDR3 length, V gene, D gene, J gene, clone size, CDR3 protein, CDR3 DNA. D genes are given only for firm matches. Size tells how often a clone was seen (once, few, many) or the class of an expanded clone, and some rows leave it out.

14	TRBV30	TRBD1	TRBJ1-2	.	CAWTRDSRFYGYTF	TGTGCCTGGACACGGGACAGCCGATTCTATGGCTACACCTTC
14	TRBV7-9	.	TRBJ2-5	.	CASSTRGRRETQYF	TGTGCCAGCAGCACTAGGGGCAGGAGGGAGACCCAGTACTTC
14	TRBV11-3	TRBD1	TRBJ1-1	.	CASSKGQGNTEAFF	TGTGCCAGCAGCAAGGGACAGGGCAACACTGAAGCTTTCTTT
14	TRBV19	TRBD1	TRBJ1-3	.	CASSIQGARNTIYF	TGTGCCAGTAGTATCCAGGGGGCGAGAAACACCATATATTTT
14	TRBV11-2	TRBD1	TRBJ2-5	.	CASSLETGGETQYF	TGTGCCAGCAGCTTAGAGACAGGGGGAGAGACCCAGTACTTC
16	TRBV7-8	.	TRBJ2-7	.	CASSLGELTHTYEQYF	TGTGCCAGCAGCTTAGGGGAATTGACTCACACCTACGAGCAGTACTTC
14	TRBV28	.	TRBJ1-4	.	CASSLGWRNEKLFF	TGTGCCAGCAGTTTAGGCTGGAGGAATGAAAAACTGTTTTTT
14	TRBV7-9	.	TRBJ2-5	.	CASSLRFGLETQYF	TGTGCCAGCAGCCTACGGTTCGGGTTGGAGACCCAGTACTTC
14	TRBV11-2	.	TRBJ1-4	.	CASSLARAGEKLFF	TGTGCCAGCAGCTTAGCTAGGGCGGGGGAAAAACTGTTTTTT
14	TRBV5-5	.	TRBJ1-3	.	CASSWGQGTTTIYF	TGTGCCAGCAGCTGGGGGCAGGGGACGACCACCATATATTTT
14	TRBV19	.	TRBJ1-1	.	CASSHDTIMGEAFF	TGTGCCAGTAGTCATGATACTATAATGGGCGAAGCTTTCTTT
15	TRBV24-1	.	TRBJ1-2	.	CATSDRGGTNYGYTF	TGTGCCACCAGTGACCGCGGGGGGACTAACTATGGCTACACCTTC
13	TRBV3-1/TRBV3-2	.	TRBJ1-5	few	CASSQERGQPQHF	TGTGCCAGCAGCCAAGAAAGAGGACAGCCCCAGCATTTT
18	TRBV11-2	.	TRBJ2-3	.	CASSLESVGTPGPDTQYF	TGTGCCAGCAGCTTAGAGAGCGTAGGGACCCCCGGGCCAGATACGCAGTATTTT
15	TRBV19	TRBD2	TRBJ2-7	.	CASTLSTSGSDEQYF	TGTGCCAGTACCCTATCGACTAGCGGGAGCGACGAGCAGTACTTC
15	TRBV7-9	.	TRBJ1-3	.	CASSSARGSGNTIYF	TGTGCCAGCAGCTCGGCTCGCGGCTCTGGAAACACCATATATTTT
13	TRBV5-6	.	TRBJ2-7	.	CASSLGVSGGPYF	TGTGCCAGCAGCTTGGGGGTTAGCGGAGGACCGTACTTC
15	TRBV11-2	.	TRBJ2-6	.	CASSLGGAGANVLTF	TGTGCCAGCAGCTTAGGTGGGGCTGGGGCCAACGTCCTGACTTTC
14	TRBV19	TRBD1	TRBJ1-1	.	CASSIQGANTEAFF	TGTGCCAGTAGTATTCAGGGGGCCAACACTGAAGCTTTCTTT
14	TRBV27	.	TRBJ1-4	.	CASRLTVTNEKLFF	TGTGCCAGCCGATTGACAGTGACTAATGAAAAACTGTTTTTT
21	TRBV27	.	TRBJ2-6	.	CASSSLSFSTESYSGANVLTF	TGTGCCAGCAGTTCCCTATCGTTCTCGACAGAGAGTTACTCTGGGGCCAACGTCCTGACTTTC
13	TRBV28	.	TRBJ2-1	.	CASSSARKNEQFF	TGTGCCAGCAGTTCGGCCCGAAAGAATGAGCAGTTCTTC
14	TRBV7-9	TRBD1	TRBJ1-2	.	CASSLGQGMYGYTF	TGTGCCAGCAGCTTAGGACAGGGGATGTATGGCTACACCTTC
13	TRBV6-1	.	TRBJ2-5	.	CASSETPDRTQYF	TGTGCCAGCAGTGAAACGCCGGACAGGACCCAGTACTTC
13	TRBV3-1/TRBV3-2	.	TRBJ1-2	.	CASSQVNEYGYTF	TGTGCCAGCAGCCAAGTCAACGAGTATGGCTACACCTTC
22	TRBV19	TRBD2	TRBJ2-1	.	CASSPYSRKGTSGRDSYNEQFF	TGTGCCAGTAGTCCGTACTCGAGGAAGGGAACTAGCGGGAGGGACTCCTACAATGAGCAGTTCTTC
14	TRBV6-5	.	TRBJ1-1	.	CASSWDRWDTEAFF	TGTGCCAGCAGTTGGGACCGCTGGGACACTGAAGCTTTCTTT
14	TRBV30	.	TRBJ2-5	.	CAWSPRARRETQYF	TGTGCCTGGAGTCCCCGGGCCCGGAGGGAGACCCAGTACTTC
18	TRBV5-6	TRBD2	TRBJ2-7	.	CASSLARLYGRSSYEQYF	TGTGCCAGCAGCTTGGCCAGGTTGTACGGGAGGAGCTCCTACGAGCAGTACTTC
14	TRBV9	TRBD1	TRBJ1-2	once	CASSGQGALTGYTF	TGTGCCAGCAGCGGACAGGGGGCTCTGACGGGCTACACCTTC
15	TRBV28	.	TRBJ1-4	.	CASSLEGATNEKLFF	TGTGCCAGCAGTTTAGAGGGGGCAACTAATGAAAAACTGTTTTTT
15	TRBV19	TRBD2	TRBJ2-1	.	CASSITSGTYNEQFF	TGTGCCAGTAGTATCACTAGCGGGACTTACAATGAGCAGTTCTTC
17	TRBV5-1	TRBD1	TRBJ2-7	.	CASSRKKGQGNSYEQYF	TGCGCCAGCAGCCGTAAGAAGGGACAGGGGAATTCCTACGAGCAGTACTTC
14	TRBV25-1	.	TRBJ2-5	.	CASSEARHQETQYF	TGTGCCAGCAGTGAGGCCAGACACCAAGAGACCCAGTACTTC